The rows below give T cell receptor beta chains drawn from one sample of a study of Ad26.COV2.S vaccination and SARS-CoV-2 variants. This table comes from immunoSEQ multiplex PCR, and its TCRdb copy is limited to in-frame clones, with some not included. The sample records approximately 400,000 clones, 70% to 90% being singletons. This specimen consisted of peripheral blood, obtained in a trial of Ad26.COV2.S vaccine versus placebo. The receptors were sampled from a person between 18 and 65 years old who received the Ad26.COV2.S COVID-19 vaccine or a placebo. CDR3s include the opening cysteine and the closing phenylalanine or tryptophan. Each record gives: D gene, clone size, J gene, V gene, CDR3 protein, CDR3 DNA. A D gene is named only where the DNA matches it firmly. Some rows mark clone size as missing; the rest say once, few, many or name a class of expanded clone.

D gene: TRBD2; clone size: .; J gene: TRBJ2-7; V gene: TRBV27; CDR3 protein: CASSLSRPGGEQYF; CDR3 DNA: TGTGCCAGCAGTTTATCGAGACCGGGGGGCGAGCAGTACTTC
D gene: .; clone size: once; J gene: TRBJ1-1; V gene: TRBV12-3/TRBV12-4; CDR3 protein: CASSSGGGLEAFF; CDR3 DNA: TGTGCCAGCAGTTCGGGAGGTGGGCTTGAAGCTTTCTTT
D gene: TRBD2; clone size: .; J gene: TRBJ2-5; V gene: TRBV3-1/TRBV3-2; CDR3 protein: CASSQGSGGGRGLETQYF; CDR3 DNA: TGTGCCAGCAGCCAAGGATCGGGAGGAGGGAGAGGACTAGAGACCCAGTACTTC
D gene: .; clone size: .; J gene: TRBJ2-1; V gene: TRBV10-1; CDR3 protein: CASSDPGRGQFF; CDR3 DNA: TGCGCCAGCAGTGATCCGGGACGGGGGCAGTTCTTC
D gene: .; clone size: .; J gene: TRBJ1-5; V gene: TRBV30; CDR3 protein: CAWSVLGGNQPQHF; CDR3 DNA: TGTGCCTGGAGTGTACTTGGGGGAAATCAGCCCCAGCATTTT
D gene: TRBD1; clone size: .; J gene: TRBJ1-5; V gene: TRBV7-4; CDR3 protein: CASLDGTVNQPQHF; CDR3 DNA: TGTGCCAGCTTAGACGGGACAGTCAATCAGCCCCAGCATTTT
D gene: .; clone size: .; J gene: TRBJ1-2; V gene: TRBV21-1; CDR3 protein: CASRPRGEGYGYTF; CDR3 DNA: TGTGCCAGCAGGCCAAGGGGGGAAGGATATGGCTACACCTTC
D gene: TRBD1; clone size: .; J gene: TRBJ1-6; V gene: TRBV14; CDR3 protein: CASSQLTGGSSPLHF; CDR3 DNA: TGTGCCAGCAGCCAGCTAACAGGGGGCAGTTCACCCCTCCACTTT
D gene: .; clone size: few; J gene: TRBJ2-7; V gene: TRBV9; CDR3 protein: CASSVEGREYDEQYF; CDR3 DNA: TGTGCCAGCAGCGTAGAGGGCAGGGAGTATGACGAGCAGTACTTC
D gene: .; clone size: .; J gene: TRBJ1-4; V gene: TRBV30; CDR3 protein: CAWSVGEKLFF; CDR3 DNA: TGTGCCTGGAGTGTAGGGGAAAAACTGTTTTTT
D gene: .; clone size: few; J gene: TRBJ2-3; V gene: TRBV5-4; CDR3 protein: CASSSRGFGTDTQYF; CDR3 DNA: TGTGCCAGCAGCTCCCGGGGGTTCGGCACAGATACGCAGTATTTT
D gene: .; clone size: .; J gene: TRBJ2-2; V gene: TRBV7-2; CDR3 protein: CASSPGPNTGELFF; CDR3 DNA: TGTGCCAGCAGCCCAGGGCCCAACACCGGGGAGCTGTTTTTT
D gene: TRBD2; clone size: .; J gene: TRBJ2-3; V gene: TRBV19; CDR3 protein: CATRPGTKNTDTQYF; CDR3 DNA: TGTGCCACCCGACCCGGGACTAAAAACACAGATACGCAGTATTTT
D gene: TRBD1; clone size: .; J gene: TRBJ1-1; V gene: TRBV10-3; CDR3 protein: CAIRPGQGFAFF; CDR3 DNA: TGTGCCATTAGACCGGGACAGGGTTTTGCTTTCTTT
D gene: .; clone size: .; J gene: TRBJ1-2; V gene: TRBV7-9; CDR3 protein: CASSGRGGGYTF; CDR3 DNA: TGTGCCAGCAGCGGACGTGGTGGGGGCTACACCTTC
D gene: TRBD2; clone size: .; J gene: TRBJ2-1; V gene: TRBV30; CDR3 protein: CAWSGGRGDEQFF; CDR3 DNA: TGTGCCTGGAGTGGCGGGAGGGGGGATGAGCAGTTCTTC
D gene: TRBD1; clone size: .; J gene: TRBJ1-2; V gene: TRBV28; CDR3 protein: CASSSGALQGGVYGYTF; CDR3 DNA: TGTGCCAGCAGTTCTGGGGCACTTCAGGGGGGGGTATATGGCTACACCTTC
D gene: TRBD1; clone size: .; J gene: TRBJ1-5; V gene: TRBV7-8; CDR3 protein: CASGGPGQSGSQPQHF; CDR3 DNA: TGTGCCAGCGGAGGCCCGGGACAGTCTGGGTCTCAGCCCCAGCATTTT
D gene: .; clone size: .; J gene: TRBJ2-7; V gene: TRBV6-2/TRBV6-3; CDR3 protein: CASSLGAGHGYEQYF; CDR3 DNA: TGTGCCAGCAGTTTAGGGGCGGGACACGGCTACGAGCAGTACTTC
D gene: .; clone size: .; J gene: TRBJ2-3; V gene: TRBV18; CDR3 protein: CASRLLSTDTQYF; CDR3 DNA: TGTGCCAGCCGACTTCTAAGCACAGATACGCAGTATTTT
D gene: TRBD2; clone size: .; J gene: TRBJ2-1; V gene: TRBV15; CDR3 protein: CATSRDLLGTSGISYNEQFF; CDR3 DNA: TGTGCCACCAGCAGAGACCTTCTCGGGACTAGCGGAATTTCCTACAATGAGCAGTTCTTC
D gene: .; clone size: .; J gene: TRBJ1-6; V gene: TRBV4-3; CDR3 protein: CASSQDSRQGGTPLHF; CDR3 DNA: TGCGCCAGCAGCCAAGATAGTAGGCAGGGTGGTACACCCCTCCACTTT
D gene: TRBD2; clone size: .; J gene: TRBJ2-1; V gene: TRBV5-1; CDR3 protein: CASSWQARGEYNEQFF; CDR3 DNA: TGCGCCAGCAGCTGGCAGGCGCGGGGGGAATACAATGAGCAGTTCTTC
D gene: .; clone size: .; J gene: TRBJ2-5; V gene: TRBV10-3; CDR3 protein: CAISDSAARDIKETQYF; CDR3 DNA: TGTGCCATCAGTGATTCCGCAGCGCGAGACATTAAAGAGACCCAGTACTTC
D gene: TRBD2; clone size: .; J gene: TRBJ2-5; V gene: TRBV5-1; CDR3 protein: CASSPRGSGAQETQYF; CDR3 DNA: TGCGCCAGCAGCCCCAGGGGTAGCGGGGCCCAAGAGACCCAGTACTTC
D gene: .; clone size: .; J gene: TRBJ1-1; V gene: TRBV6-2/TRBV6-3; CDR3 protein: CASSYPVVRGDTEAFF; CDR3 DNA: TGTGCCAGCAGTTACCCAGTTGTCAGGGGTGATACTGAAGCTTTCTTT
D gene: TRBD2; clone size: .; J gene: TRBJ2-3; V gene: TRBV4-1; CDR3 protein: CASSHKNGGVADTQYF; CDR3 DNA: TGCGCCAGCAGCCATAAAAACGGGGGGGTAGCAGATACGCAGTATTTT
D gene: TRBD2; clone size: .; J gene: TRBJ2-1; V gene: TRBV7-2; CDR3 protein: CASSPSGFNYNEQFF; CDR3 DNA: TGTGCCAGCAGCCCTAGCGGTTTTAACTACAATGAGCAGTTCTTC
D gene: .; clone size: .; J gene: TRBJ2-1; V gene: TRBV11-3; CDR3 protein: CASSLSGYNEQFF; CDR3 DNA: TGTGCCAGCAGCTTAAGCGGCTACAATGAGCAGTTCTTC
D gene: .; clone size: few; J gene: TRBJ1-5; V gene: TRBV28; CDR3 protein: CASCGGGNQPQHF; CDR3 DNA: TGTGCCAGTTGTGGGGGGGGCAATCAGCCCCAGCATTTT
D gene: TRBD1; clone size: .; J gene: TRBJ1-4; V gene: TRBV19; CDR3 protein: CASSLGQGRRNEKLFF; CDR3 DNA: TGTGCCAGTAGCCTTGGACAGGGAAGGAGGAATGAAAAACTGTTTTTT
D gene: TRBD1; clone size: .; J gene: TRBJ2-7; V gene: TRBV2; CDR3 protein: CASSPTDRVLVYEQYF; CDR3 DNA: TGTGCCAGCAGTCCTACGGACAGGGTTTTAGTCTACGAGCAGTACTTC
D gene: TRBD1; clone size: .; J gene: TRBJ2-1; V gene: TRBV7-2; CDR3 protein: CASSPGGQGPAEQFF; CDR3 DNA: TGTGCCAGCAGCCCAGGGGGACAAGGGCCCGCGGAGCAGTTCTTC
D gene: TRBD2; clone size: .; J gene: TRBJ2-5; V gene: TRBV10-3; CDR3 protein: CATSSGGETQYF; CDR3 DNA: TGTGCCACCTCTTCCGGGGGGGAGACCCAGTACTTC
D gene: TRBD2; clone size: .; J gene: TRBJ2-1; V gene: TRBV30; CDR3 protein: CAWSNVGRENEQFF; CDR3 DNA: TGTGCCTGGAGTAACGTCGGGCGGGAGAATGAGCAGTTCTTC
D gene: .; clone size: .; J gene: TRBJ1-6; V gene: TRBV5-6; CDR3 protein: CASSLRGSSYNSPLHF; CDR3 DNA: TGTGCCAGCAGCTTGAGGGGGAGCTCCTATAATTCACCCCTCCACTTT
D gene: TRBD2; clone size: .; J gene: TRBJ2-1; V gene: TRBV3-1/TRBV3-2; CDR3 protein: CASSRPTSGRSVKEQFF; CDR3 DNA: TGTGCCAGCAGCCGACCTACTAGCGGGAGGTCTGTGAAGGAGCAGTTCTTC